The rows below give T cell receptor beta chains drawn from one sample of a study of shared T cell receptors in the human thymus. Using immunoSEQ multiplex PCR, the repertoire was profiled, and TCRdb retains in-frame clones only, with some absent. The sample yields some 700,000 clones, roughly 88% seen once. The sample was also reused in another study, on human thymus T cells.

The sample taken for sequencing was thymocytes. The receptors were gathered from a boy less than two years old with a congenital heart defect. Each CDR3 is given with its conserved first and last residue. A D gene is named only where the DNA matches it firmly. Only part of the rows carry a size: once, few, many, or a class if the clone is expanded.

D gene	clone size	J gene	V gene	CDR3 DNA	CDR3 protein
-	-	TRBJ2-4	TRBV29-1	TGCAGCGTTGCGTCAGGAGGGCTAGCCAAAAACATTCAGTACTTC	CSVASGGLAKNIQYF
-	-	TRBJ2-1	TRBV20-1	TGCAGTGCTAGAGATCGGGAATTGGAGTTCTTC	CSARDRELEFF
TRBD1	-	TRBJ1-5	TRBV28	TGTGCCAGCAGTTCCACCGGGACAGGGGATCAGCCCCAGCATTTT	CASSSTGTGDQPQHF
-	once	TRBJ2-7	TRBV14	TGTGCCAGCAGCTGGGCAGCTAATACCTACGAGCAGTACTTC	CASSWAANTYEQYF
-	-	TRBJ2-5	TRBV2	TGTGCCAGCAGTGACAGGGAAGAGACCCAGTACTTC	CASSDREETQYF
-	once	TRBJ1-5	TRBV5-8	TGTGCCAGCAGCTTGGCCCGGACTGGAAAAAGCAATCAGCCCCAGCATTTT	CASSLARTGKSNQPQHF
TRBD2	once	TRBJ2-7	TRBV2	TGTGCCAGAAGTCGACTCGGGACTAGCGGGAGTCTCGAGCAGTACTTC	CARSRLGTSGSLEQYF
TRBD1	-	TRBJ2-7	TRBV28	TGTGCCAGCAGTGGGGACAGGGGAAAGTACTTC	CASSGDRGKYF
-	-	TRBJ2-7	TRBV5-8	TGTGCCAGCAGCCTTACTAGTTCCCTTGCCTACGAGCAGTACTTC	CASSLTSSLAYEQYF
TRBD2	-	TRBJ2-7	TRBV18	TGTGCCAGCTCACCACGCGGCACTAGCGGGAGTATCGAGCAGTACTTC	CASSPRGTSGSIEQYF
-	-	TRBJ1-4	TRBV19	TGTGCCAGTAGTATAGAGGTTGGGGAGGCGTATGAAAAACTGTTTTTT	CASSIEVGEAYEKLFF
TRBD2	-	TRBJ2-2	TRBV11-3	TGTGCCAGCAGCTCCAGTAGCGGGATCCCCGGGGAGCTGTTTTTT	CASSSSSGIPGELFF
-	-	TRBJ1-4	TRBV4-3	TGCGCCAGCAGCCGATCGGTGGTTGCAACTAATGAAAAACTGTTTTTT	CASSRSVVATNEKLFF
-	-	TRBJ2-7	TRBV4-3	TGCGCCAGCAGCCTGAGTTCTGGCGAGCAGTACTTC	CASSLSSGEQYF
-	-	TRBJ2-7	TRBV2	TGTGCCAGCAGTGCTGGACAGACGGACGGGAGGTCCTACGAGCAGTACTTC	CASSAGQTDGRSYEQYF
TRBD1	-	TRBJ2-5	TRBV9	TGTGCCAGCAGCTTTGGGGACAGGGGTCAAGAGACCCAGTACTTC	CASSFGDRGQETQYF
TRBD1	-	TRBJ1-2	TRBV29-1	TGCAGCGTTGTCAACAGGGGTCTCTACACCTTC	CSVVNRGLYTF
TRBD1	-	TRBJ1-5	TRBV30	TGTGCCTGGAGTCCCGGACAGGCGCCCGGTCAGCCCCAGCATTTT	CAWSPGQAPGQPQHF
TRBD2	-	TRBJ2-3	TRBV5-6	TGTGCCAGCAGCTTGAGGCGGGAGGAATTAGATACGCAGTATTTT	CASSLRREELDTQYF
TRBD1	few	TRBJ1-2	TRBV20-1	TGCAGTGCTAGACAGGGGGCAGTAGATACCTTC	CSARQGAVDTF
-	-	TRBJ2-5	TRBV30	TGTGCCTGGAGTTTTCTGGGTCCTAGTGCGTACTTC	CAWSFLGPSAYF
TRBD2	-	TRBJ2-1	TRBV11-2	TGTGCCAGCAGCTTAGAATGGAGCGGGAGGGCCCTACATTATGAGCAGTTCTTC	CASSLEWSGRALHYEQFF
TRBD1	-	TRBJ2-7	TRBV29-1	TGCAGCGTTGAAGTCGCCAAGGGGGCCCGCTCCTACGAGCAGTACTTC	CSVEVAKGARSYEQYF
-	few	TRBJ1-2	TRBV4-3	TGCGCCAGCAGCCAAGATAGCAGTCTCTCCTATGGCTACACCTTC	CASSQDSSLSYGYTF
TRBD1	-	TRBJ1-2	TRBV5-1	TGCGCCAGCAGCACCACAGGGGGTAGTAACTATGGCTACACCTTC	CASSTTGGSNYGYTF
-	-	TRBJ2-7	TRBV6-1	TGTGCCAGCATCACAGGGACCTGCTTCGGGGAGCAGTACTTC	CASITGTCFGEQYF
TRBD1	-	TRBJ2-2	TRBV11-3	TGTGCCAGCAGCTTAGGGCCGGGACAGGGGTCCACCGGGGAGCTGTTTTTT	CASSLGPGQGSTGELFF
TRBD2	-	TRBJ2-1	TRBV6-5	TGTGCCAGCAGTTACTCTCTGGCGGGAGACTACAATGAGCAGTTCTTC	CASSYSLAGDYNEQFF
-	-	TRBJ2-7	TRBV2	TGTGCCAGCAGTGAAGGGGCGGGGCCCTCCTACGAGCAGTACTTC	CASSEGAGPSYEQYF
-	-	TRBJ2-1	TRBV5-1	TGCGCCAGCAGCTACCCTCTACAGAGCTCCTACAATGAGCAGTTCTTC	CASSYPLQSSYNEQFF
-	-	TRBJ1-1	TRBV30	TGTGCCTGGAGGCAGACAGCAATGGCTTTCTTT	CAWRQTAMAFF
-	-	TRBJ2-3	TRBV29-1	TGCAGCGCCCCTCTTAGCGGTCCCACAGATACGCAGTATTTT	CSAPLSGPTDTQYF
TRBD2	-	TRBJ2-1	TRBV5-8	TGTGCCAGCAGCCGACGGGAGGGCTTGCAGTTCTTC	CASSRREGLQFF
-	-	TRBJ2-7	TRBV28	TGTGCCAGCAGTCCTCGTGAGGCCAGCTACGAGCAGTACTTC	CASSPREASYEQYF
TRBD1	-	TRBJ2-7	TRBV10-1	TGCGCCAGCAGTGAGTGGACAGGGGGCGCCGGAGCCGAGCAGTACTTC	CASSEWTGGAGAEQYF
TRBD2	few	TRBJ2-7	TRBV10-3	TGTGCCACCGCAGCGGGAAAGTCCTACGAGCAGTACTTC	CATAAGKSYEQYF
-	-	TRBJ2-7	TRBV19	TGTGCCAGTAGTCGGAGAAGAGACGGAACCTACGAGCAGTACTTC	CASSRRRDGTYEQYF
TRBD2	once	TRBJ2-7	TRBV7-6	TGTGCCAGCAGCCCGCTGGGGACTAGCGGGAGCAACGAGCAGTACTTC	CASSPLGTSGSNEQYF
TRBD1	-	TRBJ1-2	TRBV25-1	TGTGCCAGCAGTGCCCCCTCCGGGACAGGGTTTGGCTACACCTTC	CASSAPSGTGFGYTF
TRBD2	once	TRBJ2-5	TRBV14	TGTGCCAGCGGCCCGGGGGGAGCGGACCAAGAGACCCAGTACTTC	CASGPGGADQETQYF
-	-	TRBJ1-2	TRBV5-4	TGTGCCAGCAGCTTGGAGGGGGGGAATGGCTACACCTTC	CASSLEGGNGYTF
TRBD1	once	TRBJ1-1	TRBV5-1	TGCGCCAGCAGCAGCACCAGGGGGCGGAACACTGAAGCTTTCTTT	CASSSTRGRNTEAFF
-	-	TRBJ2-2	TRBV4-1	TGCGCCAGCAGCCCGACAGGGAACACCGGGGAGCTGTTTTTT	CASSPTGNTGELFF
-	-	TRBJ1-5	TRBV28	TGTGCCAGCAGTCCAAGTTGGAGAGTATATAGCAATCAGCCCCAGCATTTT	CASSPSWRVYSNQPQHF
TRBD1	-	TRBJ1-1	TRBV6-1	TGTGCCAGCAGTGGGGACAGGGGGCGTTTGGATCCTGAAGCTTTCTTT	CASSGDRGRLDPEAFF